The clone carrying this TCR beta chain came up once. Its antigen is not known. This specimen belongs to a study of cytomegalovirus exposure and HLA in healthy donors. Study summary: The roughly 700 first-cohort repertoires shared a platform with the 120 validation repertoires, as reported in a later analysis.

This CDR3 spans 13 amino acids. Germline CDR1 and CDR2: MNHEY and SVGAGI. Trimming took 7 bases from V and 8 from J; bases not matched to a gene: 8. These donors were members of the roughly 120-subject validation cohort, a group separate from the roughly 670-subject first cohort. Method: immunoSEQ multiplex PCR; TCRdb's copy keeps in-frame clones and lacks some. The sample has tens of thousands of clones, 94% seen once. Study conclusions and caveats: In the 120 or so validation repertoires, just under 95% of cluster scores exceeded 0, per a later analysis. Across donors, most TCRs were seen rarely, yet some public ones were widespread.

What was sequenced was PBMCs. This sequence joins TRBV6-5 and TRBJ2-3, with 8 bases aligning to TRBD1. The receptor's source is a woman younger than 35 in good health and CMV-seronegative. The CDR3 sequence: CASNQGAPGTQYF. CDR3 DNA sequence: TGTGCCAGCAATCAGGGGGCGCCGGGTACGCAGTATTTT.